Sequencing of this T cell receptor (beta chain) was carried out in a study of control samples from healthy donors and cancer patients. The V gene's germline CDR1 is SGHAT and CDR2 FQNNGV. The CDR3 runs to 15 residues. V dropped 0 bases and J dropped 4; count of bases not matched to a gene: 5. The assay was immunoSEQ multiplex PCR, and TCRdb's table has in-frame clones only and misses some. The sample yields around 140,000 clones, more than 85% seen once. The sequence derives from a man younger than 45 in good health. The sequencing input was blood. V is TRBV11-2 and J is TRBJ1-2; the match to TRBD1 covers 7 bases. CDR3 loop: CASSLEAGGSYGYTF. As DNA, the CDR3 is TGTGCCAGCAGCTTAGAGGCAGGGGGATCCTATGGCTACACCTTC. Full variable domain (remainder filled in from reference TRBV11-2 and TRBJ1-2): EAGVAQSPRYKIIEKRQSVAFWCNPISGHATLYWYQQILGQGPKLLIQFQNNGVVDDSQLPKDRFSAERLKGVDSTLKIQPAKLEDSAVYLCASSLEAGGSYGYTFGSGTRLTVV.